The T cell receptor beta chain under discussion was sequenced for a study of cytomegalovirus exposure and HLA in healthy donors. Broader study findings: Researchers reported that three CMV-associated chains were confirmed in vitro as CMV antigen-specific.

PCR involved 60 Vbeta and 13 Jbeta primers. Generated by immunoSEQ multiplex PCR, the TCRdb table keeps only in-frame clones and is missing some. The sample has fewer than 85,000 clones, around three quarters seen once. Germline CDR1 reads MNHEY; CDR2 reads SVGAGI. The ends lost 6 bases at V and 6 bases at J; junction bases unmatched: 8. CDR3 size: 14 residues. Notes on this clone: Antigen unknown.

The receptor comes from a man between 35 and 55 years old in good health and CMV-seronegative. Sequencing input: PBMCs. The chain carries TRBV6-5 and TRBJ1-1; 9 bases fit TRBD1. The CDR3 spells CASRWTGVPPEAFF. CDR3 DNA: TGTGCCAGCAGATGGACAGGGGTGCCCCCTGAAGCTTTCTTT.